This TCR beta chain was sequenced for a study of neoadjuvant anti-PD-1 for oral cavity cancer. The CDR3 is 14 residues long. Per the germline V gene, CDR1 is SGDLS and CDR2 is YYNGEE. The V gene end was trimmed by 7 bases and the J gene end by 5 bases; junction bases not matched to a gene: 7. Blood libraries mostly used roughly 500 ng genomic DNA, six replicates each. Repertoires were generated with immunoSEQ multiplex PCR, while TCRdb's copy carries only in-frame clones and drops some. The sample lists 30,000 to 35,000 clones, more than 75% occurring once. This specimen consisted of PBMCs, obtained before nivolumab (anti-PD-1) treatment. This sequence was found in a person between 40 and 80 years old with oral cavity squamous cell carcinoma. The rearrangement uses TRBV9 and TRBJ2-5; 11 nucleotides line up with TRBD2. CDR3 sequence reads: CASALAGAGETQYF. The CDR3, as DNA: TGTGCCAGCGCACTAGCGGGGGCCGGGGAGACCCAGTACTTC.